These T cell receptor beta chains were read from a single sample in a study of blood T cell repertoires in COVID-19. The assay was immunoSEQ multiplex PCR, and TCRdb's table has in-frame clones only and misses some. This table holds over 70,000 clones, around 76% found once. Sequenced input: peripheral blood. The origin of the receptors is a man in his 70s with active or convalescent COVID-19. Each CDR3 is given with its conserved first and last residue. Fields, in order: J gene, clone size, D gene, V gene, CDR3 protein, CDR3 DNA. The D gene is left open where the match is weak. Size values are once, few and many counts, or a class for expanded clones, and some rows have none.

>TRBJ1-2|.|TRBD1|TRBV6-5
CASLGQWSYGYTF
TGTGCCAGCCTGGGACAGTGGAGCTATGGCTACACCTTC
>TRBJ2-3|.|TRBD2|TRBV2
CASLAGGRGTQYF
TGTGCCAGCTTAGCGGGGGGGCGGGGTACGCAGTATTTT
>TRBJ1-1|.|.|TRBV27
CASSSHNTEAFF
TGTGCCAGCAGCTCACATAACACTGAAGCTTTCTTT
>TRBJ1-2|.|.|TRBV11-2
CASSLKEGANYGYTF
TGTGCCAGCAGCTTAAAAGAGGGGGCTAACTATGGCTACACCTTC
>TRBJ2-5|few|TRBD2|TRBV5-1
CASSLPLVAGGEETQYF
TGCGCCAGCAGCTTGCCTCTGGTAGCGGGGGGTGAGGAGACCCAGTACTTC
>TRBJ2-5|.|.|TRBV6-5
CASLRGFQETQYF
TGTGCCAGCCTTCGGGGGTTCCAAGAGACCCAGTACTTC
>TRBJ1-1|once|.|TRBV2
CASSDLAGDTEAFF
TGTGCCAGCAGCGATTTGGCAGGGGACACTGAAGCTTTCTTT
>TRBJ1-2|.|.|TRBV9
CASSVKGRDYGYTF
TGTGCCAGCAGCGTCAAAGGCAGGGACTATGGCTACACCTTC
>TRBJ1-5|.|.|TRBV30
CAWSLSSWYQPQHF
TGTGCCTGGAGTTTATCGAGTTGGTATCAGCCCCAGCATTTT
>TRBJ2-7|once|.|TRBV4-1
CASSPGGGLQREQYF
TGCGCCAGCAGCCCAGGGGGAGGACTCCAACGCGAGCAGTACTTC
>TRBJ2-7|.|.|TRBV6-5
CASRTWGAYEQYF
TGTGCCAGCCGTACGTGGGGGGCCTACGAGCAGTACTTC
>TRBJ1-1|.|.|TRBV9
CASSSPRPYQGDMNTEAFF
TGTGCCAGCAGCTCACCCCGACCTTACCAAGGGGACATGAACACTGAAGCTTTCTTT
>TRBJ2-7|.|.|TRBV19
CASSLGGLGKEQYF
TGTGCCAGTAGTCTGGGGGGGCTTGGAAAAGAGCAGTACTTC
>TRBJ1-1|.|.|TRBV28
CASSLAGWVPNTEAFF
TGTGCCAGCAGTTTAGCGGGGTGGGTCCCCAACACTGAAGCTTTCTTT
>TRBJ2-2|few|TRBD1|TRBV19
CASSIFTGAYTGELFF
TGTGCCAGTAGTATTTTCACAGGGGCCTACACCGGGGAGCTGTTTTTT
>TRBJ1-2|.|TRBD1|TRBV6-1
CASSEAQGAWGYTF
TGTGCCAGCAGTGAAGCTCAGGGGGCTTGGGGCTACACCTTC
>TRBJ2-4|.|TRBD2|TRBV6-1
CASSEEMVAGAGAKNIQYF
TGTGCCAGCAGTGAGGAAATGGTAGCGGGGGCTGGGGCCAAAAACATTCAGTACTTC
>TRBJ2-7|.|TRBD2|TRBV4-1
CASSRHSRASGGALPYEQYF
TGCGCCAGCAGCCGTCATTCCAGGGCTAGCGGGGGGGCCCTCCCCTACGAGCAGTACTTC
>TRBJ2-7|once|TRBD1|TRBV2
CASSDAFGTGGYEQYF
TGTGCCAGCAGTGACGCCTTTGGGACAGGCGGGTACGAGCAGTACTTC
>TRBJ2-4|.|TRBD1|TRBV7-3
CASSPGTGEDIQYF
TGTGCCAGCAGCCCAGGGACAGGGGAGGACATTCAGTACTTC
>TRBJ2-7|.|.|TRBV4-1
CASSHPYHEQYF
TGCGCCAGCAGCCATCCCTACCACGAGCAGTACTTC
>TRBJ2-1|.|TRBD2|TRBV6-5
CASSSSGSSYNEQFF
TGTGCCAGCAGTTCTAGCGGGAGCTCCTACAATGAGCAGTTCTTC
>TRBJ1-1|.|.|TRBV4-1
CASSQDSGVNAFF
TGCGCCAGCAGCCAAGACTCGGGGGTAAACGCTTTCTTT
>TRBJ1-1|.|.|TRBV29-1
CSVPLRGPMNTEAFF
TGCAGCGTCCCCCTGAGAGGGCCAATGAACACTGAAGCTTTCTTT
>TRBJ2-1|.|TRBD2|TRBV5-1
CASSLRLSGQRDLSYNEQFF
TGCGCCAGCAGCTTGCGATTGAGCGGGCAGCGGGACCTCTCCTACAATGAGCAGTTCTTC
>TRBJ1-1|.|.|TRBV7-2
CASSLRARDTEAFF
TGTGCCAGCAGCTTGCGGGCCCGGGACACTGAAGCTTTCTTT
>TRBJ2-2|once|TRBD1|TRBV7-3
CASSLGGSHRGTGELFF
TGTGCCAGCAGCCTAGGGGGATCGCACAGGGGTACCGGGGAGCTGTTTTTT
>TRBJ1-2|.|.|TRBV2
CASRQGPRSYGYTF
TGTGCCAGCAGACAGGGTCCGAGGAGCTATGGCTACACCTTC
>TRBJ1-6|.|TRBD1|TRBV18
CASSATGEDSPLHF
TGTGCCAGCTCAGCAACAGGGGAGGATTCACCCCTCCACTTT
>TRBJ2-3|.|.|TRBV6-2/TRBV6-3
CASSSVPGDTQYF
TGTGCCAGCAGTTCGGTTCCGGGGGATACGCAGTATTTT
>TRBJ1-1|.|.|TRBV5-4
CASSAGTHTEAFF
TGTGCCAGCAGCGCCGGGACTCACACTGAAGCTTTCTTT
>TRBJ2-3|.|TRBD2|TRBV18
CASSPSLAGMDTQYF
TGTGCCAGCTCACCAAGCCTAGCGGGGATGGATACGCAGTATTTT
>TRBJ2-3|.|.|TRBV11-2
CASSLSREWDTQYF
TGTGCCAGCAGCTTATCCAGGGAATGGGATACGCAGTATTTT
>TRBJ2-3|.|TRBD2|TRBV5-4
CASSQGLAGGRNTDTQYF
TGTGCCAGCAGTCAGGGACTAGCGGGGGGGCGGAACACAGATACGCAGTATTTT
>TRBJ1-5|.|.|TRBV11-2
CASSPAGGLDQPQHF
TGTGCCAGCAGCCCTGCCGGGGGGTTGGATCAGCCCCAGCATTTT
>TRBJ1-2|.|.|TRBV25-1
CASSEQQAEPYTF
TGTGCCAGCAGTGAGCAACAGGCCGAACCCTACACCTTC
>TRBJ1-3|.|.|TRBV10-3
CAISDPQFSGNTIYF
TGTGCCATCAGTGACCCACAGTTCTCTGGAAACACCATATATTTT
>TRBJ2-2|.|.|TRBV28
CASADSESGELFF
TGTGCCAGCGCGGACAGCGAATCCGGGGAGCTGTTTTTT
>TRBJ1-2|.|.|TRBV27
CASRGLDYGYTF
TGTGCCAGCAGGGGGCTGGACTATGGCTACACCTTC
>TRBJ2-3|.|TRBD2|TRBV4-1
CASSQYTRGTSGLGDTQYF
TGCGCCAGCAGCCAATACACCCGTGGGACTAGCGGCCTTGGGGATACGCAGTATTTT
>TRBJ2-2|.|.|TRBV6-5
CASSQGVQGGELFF
TGTGCCAGCAGCCAGGGCGTCCAAGGCGGGGAGCTGTTTTTT
>TRBJ1-6|.|.|TRBV30
CAWSANLPTNNSPLHF
TGTGCCTGGAGTGCGAACCTACCTACTAATAATTCACCCCTCCACTTT
>TRBJ2-3|.|.|TRBV29-1
CSAAHFQTDTQYF
TGCAGCGCCGCGCACTTCCAAACAGATACGCAGTATTTT
>TRBJ1-3|few|.|TRBV11-3
CASSSRSGNTIYF
TGTGCCAGCAGCTCGAGATCTGGAAACACCATATATTTT
>TRBJ1-5|.|.|TRBV29-1
CSVAERPNQPQHF
TGCAGCGTTGCGGAGCGGCCTAATCAGCCCCAGCATTTT
>TRBJ1-5|.|TRBD1|TRBV28
CASSPGTGSRQPQHF
TGTGCCAGCAGTCCCGGGACAGGGAGTCGTCAGCCCCAGCATTTT
>TRBJ1-5|once|.|TRBV4-1
CASSQDLGGQPQHF
TGCGCCAGCAGCCAAGATCTTGGAGGTCAGCCCCAGCATTTT
>TRBJ1-5|.|TRBD1|TRBV28
CASRVGQRNQPQHF
TGTGCCAGCAGGGTGGGACAGCGCAATCAGCCCCAGCATTTT
>TRBJ1-3|once|TRBD1|TRBV25-1
CASSATYRGTGNTIYF
TGTGCCAGCAGTGCTACCTACAGGGGCACTGGAAACACCATATATTTT
>TRBJ1-1|.|TRBD1|TRBV19
CASRPGTDYNGGAFF
TGTGCCAGTAGGCCGGGGACAGACTATAATGGAGGAGCTTTCTTT
>TRBJ1-1|few|.|TRBV12-3/TRBV12-4
CASSLAADTEAFF
TGTGCCAGCAGTTTAGCTGCGGACACTGAAGCTTTCTTT
>TRBJ1-2|few|.|TRBV27
CASSLFGPGGGRYGYTF
TGTGCCAGCAGTTTATTCGGGCCGGGGGGAGGAAGGTATGGCTACACCTTC
>TRBJ2-5|.|.|TRBV11-2
CASSSQIKETQYF
TGTGCCAGCAGCTCCCAGATAAAAGAGACCCAGTACTTC
>TRBJ2-3|.|.|TRBV29-1
CSLQRGTTDTQYF
TGCAGCCTTCAACGGGGGACCACAGATACGCAGTATTTT